The sequence of this T cell receptor (beta chain) was determined in a study of blood T cell repertoires in COVID-19. The method was immunoSEQ multiplex PCR; TCRdb's version includes in-frame clones alone and lacks a portion of them. The data contain some 140,000 clones, about 80% of them singletons. CDR1 is ENHRY and CDR2 is SYGVKD in the germline V gene. There are 14 residues in the CDR3. The V and J ends lost 6 bases and 9 bases, in that order; junction bases with no gene match: 7. This chain uses TRBV10-3 with TRBJ1-6; 8 nucleotides match TRBD1. This clonotype was sampled from a woman of 80 years or more with acute or convalescent COVID-19. Sequencing was performed on peripheral blood. The CDR3 sequence: CAIRPGQVGSPLHF. CDR3 in DNA: TGTGCCATCAGACCGGGACAGGTGGGTTCACCCCTCCACTTT.